This is a list of T cell receptor beta chains from one sample in a study of CD8 T cells in ankylosing spondylitis. TCRdb itself ran the 5' RACE reads through MiXCR, one entry per CDR3 protein. This sample has about 160,000 distinct CDR3 sequences, with around 20% found just once. The sample consisted of blood, either unsorted or a sorted T cell fraction (not recorded which). The receptors stem from a male donor with ankylosing spondylitis or in good health (not recorded which). Each CDR3 is given with its conserved first and last residue. Each record gives: D gene, J gene, V gene, CDR3 protein. A D gene is named only where the DNA matches it firmly.

d_gene: -
j_gene: TRBJ1-1
v_gene: TRBV5-1
CDR3aa: CASSLAIANTEAFF

d_gene: -
j_gene: TRBJ2-7
v_gene: TRBV6-5
CDR3aa: CASSYASSYEQYF

d_gene: TRBD2
j_gene: TRBJ2-1
v_gene: TRBV23-1
CDR3aa: CASSQSTPLCGSYNEQFF

d_gene: TRBD2
j_gene: TRBJ2-7
v_gene: TRBV5-1
CDR3aa: CASSLAWTSGDYEQYF

d_gene: TRBD1
j_gene: TRBJ1-2
v_gene: TRBV10-3
CDR3aa: CAISERQGPSGGYGYTF

d_gene: TRBD2
j_gene: TRBJ2-1
v_gene: TRBV28
CDR3aa: CASSLYQGRTSGNEQFF

d_gene: TRBD1
j_gene: TRBJ1-5
v_gene: TRBV6-5
CDR3aa: CASSYSGTGGNGNQPQHF

d_gene: -
j_gene: TRBJ1-2
v_gene: TRBV29-1
CDR3aa: CSGGTYYGYTF

d_gene: -
j_gene: TRBJ1-1
v_gene: TRBV20-1
CDR3aa: CSASSGLNTEAFF

d_gene: -
j_gene: TRBJ2-2
v_gene: TRBV28
CDR3aa: CASNLVTGELFF

d_gene: -
j_gene: TRBJ2-7
v_gene: TRBV28
CDR3aa: CASSLPTRVGEQYF

d_gene: -
j_gene: TRBJ2-2
v_gene: TRBV5-1
CDR3aa: CASSLRRPGYTGELFF

d_gene: TRBD1
j_gene: TRBJ1-1
v_gene: TRBV10-3
CDR3aa: CAISELGQGDTEAFF

d_gene: TRBD2
j_gene: TRBJ2-1
v_gene: TRBV29-1
CDR3aa: CSVGLASYNEQFF

d_gene: -
j_gene: TRBJ2-1
v_gene: TRBV7-6
CDR3aa: CASSLGYGARTYEQFF

d_gene: -
j_gene: TRBJ2-3
v_gene: TRBV11-1
CDR3aa: CASSFHVDDTQYF

d_gene: -
j_gene: TRBJ2-3
v_gene: TRBV21-1
CDR3aa: CASRRGLAGGNSTDTQYF

d_gene: -
j_gene: TRBJ2-2
v_gene: TRBV12-3/TRBV12-4
CDR3aa: CASSPTLGELFF

d_gene: -
j_gene: TRBJ1-1
v_gene: TRBV29-1
CDR3aa: CSVSPVGEAEAFF

d_gene: -
j_gene: TRBJ2-7
v_gene: TRBV20-1
CDR3aa: CSATNYYEQYF

d_gene: TRBD1
j_gene: TRBJ2-7
v_gene: TRBV7-8
CDR3aa: CASSHWTGIIYEQYF

d_gene: -
j_gene: TRBJ2-3
v_gene: TRBV20-1
CDR3aa: CSARAPTTDTQYF